Listed below are T cell receptor beta chains from one sample, sequenced in a study of cytomegalovirus exposure and HLA in healthy donors. Using immunoSEQ multiplex PCR, the repertoire was profiled, and TCRdb retains in-frame clones only, with some absent. The sample yields approximately 77,000 clones, less than 80% seen once. Sequenced material: PBMCs. The origin of the receptors is a woman aged 40 to 49 in good health and CMV-seronegative. Both conserved end residues are part of each CDR3. Each record gives: J gene, clone size, CDR3 length, D gene, V gene, CDR3 protein, CDR3 DNA. The D gene is left open where the match is weak. Clone size appears in some rows only: once, few, many, or a class for an expanded clone.

J gene: TRBJ1-5; clone size: NA; CDR3 length: 16; D gene: NA; V gene: TRBV4-1; CDR3 protein: CASSHEVAGSNQPQHF; CDR3 DNA: TGCGCCAGCAGCCACGAGGTGGCAGGGAGCAATCAGCCCCAGCATTTT
J gene: TRBJ2-3; clone size: NA; CDR3 length: 18; D gene: TRBD1; V gene: TRBV11-2; CDR3 protein: CASSLRQGAGTSTDTQYF; CDR3 DNA: TGTGCCAGCAGCTTAAGACAGGGGGCAGGCACTAGCACAGATACGCAGTATTTT
J gene: TRBJ2-7; clone size: NA; CDR3 length: 14; D gene: TRBD2; V gene: TRBV11-2; CDR3 protein: CASSFLAGSYEQYF; CDR3 DNA: TGTGCCAGCAGCTTTCTAGCGGGGTCCTACGAGCAGTACTTC
J gene: TRBJ2-3; clone size: NA; CDR3 length: 13; D gene: NA; V gene: TRBV30; CDR3 protein: CAWSTPGSDTQYF; CDR3 DNA: TGTGCCTGGAGTACTCCTGGTTCTGATACGCAGTATTTT
J gene: TRBJ2-3; clone size: NA; CDR3 length: 19; D gene: TRBD2; V gene: TRBV4-3; CDR3 protein: CASSQDTGAGAGGGDTQYF; CDR3 DNA: TGCGCCAGCAGCCAAGATACAGGAGCGGGAGCGGGAGGGGGAGATACGCAGTATTTT
J gene: TRBJ2-5; clone size: NA; CDR3 length: 14; D gene: TRBD1; V gene: TRBV7-9; CDR3 protein: CASTLDRGRETQYF; CDR3 DNA: TGTGCCAGCACCCTCGACAGGGGAAGAGAGACCCAGTACTTC
J gene: TRBJ2-7; clone size: NA; CDR3 length: 13; D gene: NA; V gene: TRBV25-1; CDR3 protein: CASSEARENEQYF; CDR3 DNA: TGTGCCAGCAGTGAGGCCAGGGAAAACGAGCAGTACTTC
J gene: TRBJ2-2; clone size: NA; CDR3 length: 13; D gene: TRBD2; V gene: TRBV10-3; CDR3 protein: CAIRRGETGELFF; CDR3 DNA: TGTGCCATCAGGCGGGGGGAGACCGGGGAGCTGTTTTTT
J gene: TRBJ2-7; clone size: NA; CDR3 length: 15; D gene: TRBD2; V gene: TRBV19; CDR3 protein: CASSMETSGSNEQYF; CDR3 DNA: TGTGCCAGTAGTATGGAGACTAGCGGGAGCAACGAGCAGTACTTC
J gene: TRBJ1-1; clone size: NA; CDR3 length: 15; D gene: TRBD1; V gene: TRBV10-1; CDR3 protein: CASSESRGGGTEAFF; CDR3 DNA: TGCGCCAGCAGTGAGTCGAGAGGGGGCGGCACTGAAGCTTTCTTT
J gene: TRBJ2-5; clone size: few; CDR3 length: 13; D gene: TRBD1; V gene: TRBV7-8; CDR3 protein: CASNRDSQETQYF; CDR3 DNA: TGTGCCAGCAACAGGGACAGCCAAGAGACCCAGTACTTC
J gene: TRBJ1-1; clone size: NA; CDR3 length: 16; D gene: NA; V gene: TRBV7-2; CDR3 protein: CASSLGSGRMNTEAFF; CDR3 DNA: TGTGCCAGCAGCTTAGGGTCCGGGAGAATGAACACTGAAGCTTTCTTT
J gene: TRBJ1-5; clone size: NA; CDR3 length: 13; D gene: NA; V gene: TRBV7-2; CDR3 protein: CASMTDYNQPQHF; CDR3 DNA: TGTGCCAGCATGACAGATTACAATCAGCCCCAGCATTTT
J gene: TRBJ1-1; clone size: NA; CDR3 length: 14; D gene: NA; V gene: TRBV5-1; CDR3 protein: CASSSTDQNTEAFF; CDR3 DNA: TGCGCCAGCAGCTCGACAGACCAAAACACTGAAGCTTTCTTT
J gene: TRBJ1-3; clone size: large; CDR3 length: 15; D gene: NA; V gene: TRBV6-6; CDR3 protein: CASRLQVVSGNTIYF; CDR3 DNA: TGTGCCAGCAGACTACAGGTAGTCTCTGGAAACACCATATATTTT
J gene: TRBJ1-6; clone size: NA; CDR3 length: 15; D gene: TRBD1; V gene: TRBV7-3; CDR3 protein: CASSLDRVEVSPLHF; CDR3 DNA: TGTGCCAGCAGCTTGGACAGGGTAGAGGTCTCACCCCTCCACTTT
J gene: TRBJ2-1; clone size: NA; CDR3 length: 14; D gene: TRBD1; V gene: TRBV25-1; CDR3 protein: CASSPWTGDNEQFF; CDR3 DNA: TGTGCCAGCAGTCCCTGGACAGGGGACAATGAGCAGTTCTTC
J gene: TRBJ2-2; clone size: few; CDR3 length: 15; D gene: NA; V gene: TRBV6-1; CDR3 protein: CASRDTGLDTGELFF; CDR3 DNA: TGTGCCAGCAGGGATACAGGTTTAGACACCGGGGAGCTGTTTTTT
J gene: TRBJ2-5; clone size: once; CDR3 length: 15; D gene: NA; V gene: TRBV29-1; CDR3 protein: CSVEKLGGGAETQYF; CDR3 DNA: TGCAGCGTTGAGAAGCTAGGTGGGGGGGCAGAGACCCAGTACTTC
J gene: TRBJ1-2; clone size: few; CDR3 length: 15; D gene: NA; V gene: TRBV9; CDR3 protein: CASSVFVSDFYGYTF; CDR3 DNA: TGTGCCAGCAGCGTATTTGTGTCGGACTTCTATGGCTACACCTTC
J gene: TRBJ1-1; clone size: NA; CDR3 length: 17; D gene: TRBD1; V gene: TRBV7-6; CDR3 protein: CASSPLGTGHVGTEAFF; CDR3 DNA: TGTGCCAGCAGCCCCCTCGGGACAGGGCACGTTGGCACTGAAGCTTTCTTT
J gene: TRBJ2-5; clone size: NA; CDR3 length: 15; D gene: TRBD2; V gene: TRBV4-1; CDR3 protein: CASSQMTSGQETQYF; CDR3 DNA: TGCGCCAGCAGCCAAATGACTAGCGGCCAAGAGACCCAGTACTTC
J gene: TRBJ2-3; clone size: NA; CDR3 length: 18; D gene: NA; V gene: TRBV6-4; CDR3 protein: CASTFTKALKSSTDTQYF; CDR3 DNA: TGTGCCAGCACCTTTACTAAGGCCCTCAAATCTAGCACAGATACGCAGTATTTT
J gene: TRBJ2-7; clone size: NA; CDR3 length: 14; D gene: TRBD2; V gene: TRBV14; CDR3 protein: CASSSRTSSYEQYF; CDR3 DNA: TGTGCCAGCAGCTCTCGGACTAGCAGCTACGAGCAGTACTTC
J gene: TRBJ2-7; clone size: NA; CDR3 length: 15; D gene: NA; V gene: TRBV7-2; CDR3 protein: CASSLGIAPSYEQYF; CDR3 DNA: TGTGCCAGCAGCCTCGGGATAGCCCCCTCCTACGAGCAGTACTTC
J gene: TRBJ2-7; clone size: NA; CDR3 length: 16; D gene: TRBD1; V gene: TRBV11-1; CDR3 protein: CASSPDRGAFSYEQYF; CDR3 DNA: TGTGCCAGCAGCCCCGACAGGGGCGCCTTCTCCTACGAGCAGTACTTC
J gene: TRBJ2-7; clone size: NA; CDR3 length: 12; D gene: NA; V gene: TRBV5-1; CDR3 protein: CASSANGYEQYF; CDR3 DNA: TGCGCCAGCAGCGCCAACGGCTACGAGCAGTACTTC
J gene: TRBJ2-5; clone size: NA; CDR3 length: 16; D gene: TRBD2; V gene: TRBV7-9; CDR3 protein: CASSTWTSGSVETQYF; CDR3 DNA: TGTGCCAGCAGCACCTGGACTAGCGGGAGTGTGGAGACCCAGTACTTC
J gene: TRBJ1-6; clone size: NA; CDR3 length: 17; D gene: NA; V gene: TRBV30; CDR3 protein: CAWSVGHLSSYNSPLHF; CDR3 DNA: TGTGCCTGGAGTGTGGGACACCTCAGCTCCTATAATTCACCCCTCCACTTT
J gene: TRBJ1-1; clone size: NA; CDR3 length: 12; D gene: NA; V gene: TRBV11-2; CDR3 protein: CASSQGITEAFF; CDR3 DNA: TGTGCCAGCAGCCAGGGGATCACTGAAGCTTTCTTT
J gene: TRBJ1-1; clone size: NA; CDR3 length: 14; D gene: TRBD1; V gene: TRBV6-6; CDR3 protein: CASSYGQGLTEAFF; CDR3 DNA: TGTGCCAGCAGTTACGGACAGGGGTTGACTGAAGCTTTCTTT
J gene: TRBJ1-6; clone size: NA; CDR3 length: 15; D gene: TRBD1; V gene: TRBV6-1; CDR3 protein: CASVPGQGHNSPLHF; CDR3 DNA: TGTGCCAGCGTTCCGGGACAGGGCCATAATTCACCCCTCCACTTT
J gene: TRBJ2-6; clone size: few; CDR3 length: 20; D gene: TRBD1; V gene: TRBV6-1; CDR3 protein: CASSELPGQVIRSGANVLTF; CDR3 DNA: TGTGCCAGCAGCGAACTCCCGGGACAGGTGATCCGTTCTGGGGCCAACGTCCTGACTTTC
J gene: TRBJ1-3; clone size: NA; CDR3 length: 17; D gene: NA; V gene: TRBV15; CDR3 protein: CATSNNPRGVSGNTIYF; CDR3 DNA: TGTGCCACCAGCAATAATCCCCGCGGCGTCTCTGGAAACACCATATATTTT
J gene: TRBJ1-3; clone size: NA; CDR3 length: 17; D gene: NA; V gene: TRBV9; CDR3 protein: CASSAEAASHSGNTIYF; CDR3 DNA: TGTGCCAGCAGCGCAGAGGCGGCAAGCCACTCTGGAAACACCATATATTTT